The T cell receptor (beta chain) under discussion was sequenced for a study of cytomegalovirus exposure and HLA in healthy donors. V dropped 4 bases and J dropped 0 bases, with 12 bases sitting between them. Looked up from germline, CDR1 is LGHNA and CDR2 is YNFKEQ. The CDR3 length is 15 residues. PCR employed 60 Vbeta and 13 Jbeta primers. The data were produced by immunoSEQ multiplex PCR, yet TCRdb's version contains in-frame clones alone and is incomplete. The sample features fewer than 250,000 clones, with over 0.75% in its top ten. This TCR came from a woman aged 25-40 years in good health and CMV-seropositive. Sequencing was done on a sample of PBMCs. The chain joins TRBV4-2 to TRBJ2-5, with a weak D call TRBD2 (6 bases). The CDR3 loop reads CASSRGGPYQETQYF. CDR3 sequence (DNA): TGTGCCAGCAGCCGGGGAGGTCCCTACCAAGAGACCCAGTACTTC.